These T cell receptor beta chains were read from a single sample in a study of spatial heterogeneity in lung cancer. TCRdb redid the calling of the 5' RACE reads with MiXCR, one entry per CDR3 protein. The sample holds about 120,000 distinct CDR3 sequences, 12% seen once. The material was PBMCs, obtained at follow-up. These receptors were taken from a male donor with early-stage non-small cell lung cancer. The CDR3 runs from the conserved cysteine through the conserved F or W. Each record gives: J gene, V gene, clone size, D gene, CDR3 DNA, CDR3 protein. A D gene is named only where the DNA matches it firmly. Only part of the rows carry a size: once, few, many, or a class if the clone is expanded.

>TRBJ2-3|TRBV24-1|many|TRBD2
TGTGCCACCAGTGATTTGGCGGGGGGGCCTAGGGATACGCAGTATTTT
CATSDLAGGPRDTQYF
>TRBJ2-2|TRBV3-1|.|.
TGTGCCAGCAGCCAAGCGTGGTTGAACACCGGGGAGCTGTTTTTT
CASSQAWLNTGELFF
>TRBJ1-6|TRBV6-1|.|.
TGTGCCAGCAGTGACAACGGACCGCTAAATTCACCCCTCCACTTT
CASSDNGPLNSPLHF
>TRBJ1-1|TRBV7-3|many|TRBD1
TGTGCCAGCAGCCCAGACAGGGGCGCTGAAGCTTTCTTT
CASSPDRGAEAFF
>TRBJ2-1|TRBV7-8|.|TRBD1
TGTGCCAGCAGCTCCGGGACAGGGAGGAATGAGCAGTTCTTC
CASSSGTGRNEQFF
>TRBJ2-1|TRBV25-1|few|TRBD1
TGTGCCGTCCGGGACAGGGGGATCCACAATGAGCAGTTCTTC
CAVRDRGIHNEQFF
>TRBJ2-3|TRBV7-9|many|.
TGTGCCAGCAGGAATACAGATACGCAGTATTTT
CASRNTDTQYF
>TRBJ2-3|TRBV2|few|TRBD2
TGTGCCAGCAGCTCTAGCGGGGGGGCTCGGACAGATACGCAGTATTTT
CASSSSGGARTDTQYF
>TRBJ2-2|TRBV10-3|many|.
TGTGCCATCACCCCGGGAACGACTAGGGGAACCGGGGAGCTGTTTTTT
CAITPGTTRGTGELFF
>TRBJ1-1|TRBV2|few|.
TGTGCCAGCGGAGTCGCCGCTGAAGCTTTCTTT
CASGVAAEAFF
>TRBJ2-3|TRBV5-1|.|TRBD2
TGCGCCAGCAGCTTGGTGGCTAGCGGGGCAGATACGCAGTATTTT
CASSLVASGADTQYF
>TRBJ2-7|TRBV6-5|.|.
TGTGCCAGCAGTTACATGCGACGCGACAGTACCTACGAGCAGTACTTC
CASSYMRRDSTYEQYF
>TRBJ2-1|TRBV29-1|many|TRBD1
TGCAGCGCCAAGGACAGGGGGCTAGTCCAGAATGAGCAGTTCTTC
CSAKDRGLVQNEQFF
>TRBJ1-4|TRBV7-9|many|.
TGTGCCAGCAGCTTAGATGAGGGGGCTAATGAAAAACTGTTTTTT
CASSLDEGANEKLFF
>TRBJ2-7|TRBV5-1|few|.
TGCGCCAGCAGCTTGAGTTTTAGGCAGGGGGGCTCCTACGAGCAGTACTTC
CASSLSFRQGGSYEQYF
>TRBJ2-7|TRBV15|.|TRBD1
TGTGCCACCAGCGCCAGAATGGGACAGGGGGCCTACGAGCAGTACTTC
CATSARMGQGAYEQYF
>TRBJ2-1|TRBV28|few|.
TGTGCCAGCAGTTTAGGGGACCAGCAGTTCTTC
CASSLGDQQFF
>TRBJ1-4|TRBV9|many|.
TGTGCCAGCAGCGTAGGAGGGGTCCTTAATGAAAAACTGTTTTTT
CASSVGGVLNEKLFF
>TRBJ1-6|TRBV12-3/TRBV12-4|.|.
TGTGCCAGCAGTTTAGGTTATAATTCACCCCTCCACTTT
CASSLGYNSPLHF
>TRBJ1-5|TRBV4-2|.|.
TGTGCCAGCAGCCAAGTTGGGCGGGGGGGCAATCAGCCCCAGCATTTT
CASSQVGRGGNQPQHF
>TRBJ1-6|TRBV12-3/TRBV12-4|many|.
TGTGCCAGCAGCTTAGGGGCGCGGTCACCCCTCCACTTT
CASSLGARSPLHF
>TRBJ2-7|TRBV24-1|many|.
TGTGCCACCAGTGTGGGGATAGAGCAGTACTTC
CATSVGIEQYF
>TRBJ1-5|TRBV10-3|many|.
TGTGCCATCAGCTCCGACAGGATTAATCAGCCCCAGCATTTT
CAISSDRINQPQHF
>TRBJ1-1|TRBV11-1|.|.
TGTGCCAGCAGCTTAGACAGTCCTGAAGCTTTCTTT
CASSLDSPEAFF
>TRBJ1-2|TRBV5-1|.|.
TGCGCCAGCAGCTTGGAAGACAGTATCTATGGCTACACCTTC
CASSLEDSIYGYTF